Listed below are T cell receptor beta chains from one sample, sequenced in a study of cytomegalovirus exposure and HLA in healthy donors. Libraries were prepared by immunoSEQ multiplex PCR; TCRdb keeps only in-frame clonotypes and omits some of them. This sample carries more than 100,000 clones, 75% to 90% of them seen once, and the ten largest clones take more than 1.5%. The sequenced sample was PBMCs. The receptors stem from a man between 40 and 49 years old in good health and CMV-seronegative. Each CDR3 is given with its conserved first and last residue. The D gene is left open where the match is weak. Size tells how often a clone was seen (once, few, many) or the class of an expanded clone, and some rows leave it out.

CASSVAGAEKLFF | TGTGCCAGCAGCGTAGCAGGGGCCGAAAAACTGTTTTTT | - | TRBV9 | - | TRBJ1-4
CASSVDSRQLNYGYTF | TGTGCCAGCAGCGTAGATTCTCGACAGCTGAACTATGGCTACACCTTC | - | TRBV9 | - | TRBJ1-2
CASSPTGVGDTQYF | TGTGCCAGCAGTCCGACAGGGGTGGGAGATACGCAGTATTTT | once | TRBV7-2 | TRBD1 | TRBJ2-3
CASSSSGATQYF | TGTGCCAGCAGCTCCAGTGGGGCGACCCAGTACTTC | - | TRBV11-2 | - | TRBJ2-5
CASSVDAGGDTGELFF | TGTGCCAGCAGCGTAGATGCGGGGGGGGACACCGGGGAGCTGTTTTTT | - | TRBV9 | TRBD2 | TRBJ2-2
CASTAGDSGANVLTF | TGTGCCAGCACCGCCGGAGACTCTGGGGCCAACGTCCTGACTTTC | once | TRBV2 | - | TRBJ2-6
CASGPGQGAMDTGELFF | TGTGCTAGTGGTCCGGGACAGGGGGCCATGGACACCGGGGAGCTGTTTTTT | few | TRBV12-5 | TRBD1 | TRBJ2-2
CSVAGQGIYEQYF | TGCAGCGTTGCGGGACAGGGGATCTACGAGCAGTACTTC | - | TRBV29-1 | TRBD1 | TRBJ2-7
CASSREGTSGGYEQYF | TGCGCCAGCAGCCGAGAAGGGACTAGCGGGGGATACGAGCAGTACTTC | - | TRBV5-1 | TRBD2 | TRBJ2-7
CASSEIYSNQPQHF | TGTGCCAGCAGTGAAATTTATAGCAATCAGCCCCAGCATTTT | - | TRBV2 | - | TRBJ1-5
CASSLVADSYNEQFF | TGCGCCAGCAGCTTGGTAGCCGACAGTTACAATGAGCAGTTCTTC | - | TRBV5-1 | - | TRBJ2-1
CASSLAGGRGYEQYF | TGCGCCAGCAGCTTGGCCGGAGGCAGGGGTTACGAGCAGTACTTC | few | TRBV5-1 | - | TRBJ2-7
CASSLGWSLNQPQHF | TGTGCCAGCTCACTGGGTTGGAGTCTCAATCAGCCCCAGCATTTT | - | TRBV18 | - | TRBJ1-5
CASSQDYRGYEQYF | TGTGCCAGCAGCCAAGATTACAGGGGCTACGAGCAGTACTTC | once | TRBV14 | TRBD1 | TRBJ2-7
CASSSELDTQYF | TGTGCCAGCAGCTCAGAATTGGATACGCAGTATTTT | - | TRBV7-9 | - | TRBJ2-3
CASSFDGLASEQFF | TGCGCCAGCAGCTTCGACGGACTAGCCTCCGAGCAGTTCTTC | - | TRBV5-1 | TRBD2 | TRBJ2-1
CASSIGAAGGTEAFF | TGTGCCAGTAGTATAGGGGCAGCCGGGGGCACTGAAGCTTTCTTT | - | TRBV19 | - | TRBJ1-1
CASSPYREPSYEQYF | TGTGCCAGCAGCCCATACAGGGAACCCTCCTACGAGCAGTACTTC | - | TRBV5-4 | - | TRBJ2-7
CATSRGQGRNTIYF | TGTGCCACCAGCAGGGGACAGGGTCGAAACACCATATATTTT | - | TRBV15 | TRBD1 | TRBJ1-3
CASSLGDRANEQFF | TGTGCCAGCAGCTTGGGGGACAGGGCCAATGAGCAGTTCTTC | - | TRBV5-4 | TRBD1 | TRBJ2-1
CASSAWTGDTEAFF | TGTGCCAGCAGCGCATGGACAGGGGACACTGAAGCTTTCTTT | - | TRBV9 | TRBD1 | TRBJ1-1
CATSIKRAEQFF | TGTGCCACCAGCATCAAGAGAGCTGAGCAGTTCTTC | - | TRBV15 | - | TRBJ2-1
CASSTRIGGDQGGGYTF | TGTGCCAGCAGCACCCGAATTGGGGGGGACCAGGGAGGGGGCTACACCTTC | - | TRBV28 | - | TRBJ1-2
CASSSTPGTGETQYF | TGTGCCAGCAGCTCGACCCCTGGGACAGGGGAGACCCAGTACTTC | - | TRBV11-2 | TRBD1 | TRBJ2-5
CASSSLAGGSGDTDTQYF | TGTGCCAGCAGCTCCCTAGCGGGGGGCAGTGGGGACACAGATACGCAGTATTTT | - | TRBV7-6 | TRBD2 | TRBJ2-3
CASSVAGGDYNEQFF | TGTGCCAGCAGCGTAGCTGGCGGAGACTACAATGAGCAGTTCTTC | - | TRBV9 | - | TRBJ2-1
CATPSRESYEQYF | TGTGCCACCCCCTCGAGGGAATCGTACGAGCAGTACTTC | - | TRBV25-1 | - | TRBJ2-7
CASSYQQNNEQFF | TGTGCCAGCAGTTACCAACAGAACAATGAGCAGTTCTTC | - | TRBV6-6 | - | TRBJ2-1
CASSLEGGPRETQYF | TGTGCCAGCAGCTTGGAGGGGGGGCCGAGAGAGACCCAGTACTTC | few | TRBV5-8 | - | TRBJ2-5
CASSELSVQETQYF | TGTGCCAGCAGTGAACTTAGCGTTCAAGAGACCCAGTACTTC | - | TRBV2 | - | TRBJ2-5
CAWSTPSGGSLQETQYF | TGTGCCTGGAGTACCCCGTCGGGCGGGAGCCTACAAGAGACCCAGTACTTC | - | TRBV30 | TRBD2 | TRBJ2-5
CASSSTTGNTEAFF | TGTGCCAGCAGTTCAACGACAGGGAACACTGAAGCTTTCTTT | - | TRBV6-5 | - | TRBJ1-1
CASSQDHGEGSSYNEQFF | TGCGCCAGCAGCCAAGATCACGGAGAGGGATCCTCCTACAATGAGCAGTTCTTC | few | TRBV4-3 | - | TRBJ2-1
CASKDTYSYGYTF | TGTGCCAGCAAAGACACCTACTCCTATGGCTACACCTTC | - | TRBV6-1 | - | TRBJ1-2
CASSNTGTDTQYF | TGTGCCAGTAGTAATACAGGCACAGATACGCAGTATTTT | - | TRBV19 | - | TRBJ2-3
CASSVGDSGKETQYF | TGTGCTAGCAGCGTAGGTGATAGCGGGAAAGAGACCCAGTACTTC | - | TRBV9 | TRBD2 | TRBJ2-5
CASSFRGGYGYTF | TGCGCCAGCAGCTTCCGAGGGGGCTATGGCTACACCTTC | - | TRBV5-1 | - | TRBJ1-2
CASSRMSSEETQYF | TGTGCCAGCAGCCGAATGTCTAGTGAGGAGACCCAGTACTTC | - | TRBV7-6 | - | TRBJ2-5
CASSLDGQPQHF | TGTGCCAGCAGCTTAGATGGCCAGCCCCAGCATTTT | - | TRBV7-2 | - | TRBJ1-5
CASSRQAPNYGYTF | TGTGCCAGCAGCCGACAGGCCCCTAACTATGGCTACACCTTC | - | TRBV9 | - | TRBJ1-2
CASSIGTSGTYEQYF | TGTGCCAGCAGCATCGGGACTAGCGGGACCTACGAGCAGTACTTC | - | TRBV13 | TRBD2 | TRBJ2-7
CASSLTWPDTQYF | TGTGCCAGCAGCTTAACTTGGCCAGATACGCAGTATTTT | once | TRBV7-3 | - | TRBJ2-3
CASSLLLAGGNEQYF | TGTGCCAGCAGCTTACTACTAGCGGGAGGGAACGAGCAGTACTTC | few | TRBV7-2 | TRBD2 | TRBJ2-7
CASSSLGGGITEAFF | TGTGCCAGCAGTTCCCTGGGAGGGGGTATCACTGAAGCTTTCTTT | - | TRBV28 | - | TRBJ1-1
CASSGRQAHTEAFF | TGTGCCAGCAGTGGCCGACAGGCTCACACTGAAGCTTTCTTT | - | TRBV25-1 | - | TRBJ1-1
CASRNTGSYGYTF | TGTGCCAGTAGAAATACAGGGTCCTATGGCTACACCTTC | - | TRBV19 | - | TRBJ1-2
CASSVMQQREGSYNEQFF | TGTGCCAGCTCAGTAATGCAGCAGCGGGAGGGCTCCTACAATGAGCAGTTCTTC | - | TRBV18 | TRBD2 | TRBJ2-1
CASSSTGLAGSEQYF | TGTGCCAGCAGCTCCACGGGACTAGCGGGGAGCGAGCAGTACTTC | once | TRBV7-3 | TRBD2 | TRBJ2-7
CASSDWTGGDYEQYF | TGTGCCAGTAGTGACTGGACAGGGGGTGACTACGAGCAGTACTTC | - | TRBV19 | TRBD1 | TRBJ2-7
CATSRELIQNTEAFF | TGTGCCACCAGCAGAGAACTCATTCAGAACACTGAAGCTTTCTTT | - | TRBV15 | - | TRBJ1-1
CASSLAGTRSYEQYF | TGTGCCAGCAGCTTAGCTGGGACTAGGTCCTACGAGCAGTACTTC | - | TRBV7-2 | TRBD2 | TRBJ2-7
CASSYSEDTEAFF | TGTGCCAGCAGTTACTCTGAGGACACTGAAGCTTTCTTT | few | TRBV6-5 | - | TRBJ1-1
CASSRTTSGITEQFF | TGTGCCAGCAGCCGAACGACTAGCGGGATAACTGAGCAGTTCTTC | - | TRBV7-3 | TRBD2 | TRBJ2-1
CASSQVVEGASGANVLTF | TGTGCCAGCAGCCAAGTTGTGGAAGGGGCCTCTGGGGCCAACGTCCTGACTTTC | - | TRBV4-2 | - | TRBJ2-6